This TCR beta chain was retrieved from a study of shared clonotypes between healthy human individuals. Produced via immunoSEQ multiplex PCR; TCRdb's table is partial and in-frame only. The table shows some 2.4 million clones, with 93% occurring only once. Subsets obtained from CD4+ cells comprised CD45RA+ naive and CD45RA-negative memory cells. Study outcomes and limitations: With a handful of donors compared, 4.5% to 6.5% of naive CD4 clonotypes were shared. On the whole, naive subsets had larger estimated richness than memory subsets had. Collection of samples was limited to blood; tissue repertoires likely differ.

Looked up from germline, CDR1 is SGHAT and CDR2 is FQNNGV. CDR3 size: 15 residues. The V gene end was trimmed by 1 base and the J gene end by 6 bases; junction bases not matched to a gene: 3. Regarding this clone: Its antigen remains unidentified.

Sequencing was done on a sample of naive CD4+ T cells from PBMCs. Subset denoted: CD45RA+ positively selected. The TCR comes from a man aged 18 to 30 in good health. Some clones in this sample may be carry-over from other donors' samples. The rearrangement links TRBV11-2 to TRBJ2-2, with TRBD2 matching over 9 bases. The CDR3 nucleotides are TGTGCCAGCAGCTTAGCCCGGACTAGCGCCGGGGAGCTGTTTTTT. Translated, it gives CASSLARTSAGELFF. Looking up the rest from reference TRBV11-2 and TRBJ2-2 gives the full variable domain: EAGVAQSPRYKIIEKRQSVAFWCNPISGHATLYWYQQILGQGPKLLIQFQNNGVVDDSQLPKDRFSAERLKGVDSTLKIQPAKLEDSAVYLCASSLARTSAGELFFGEGSRLTVL.